This TCR beta chain was sequenced for a study of blood T cell repertoires in COVID-19. Sequencing used immunoSEQ multiplex PCR; TCRdb keeps in-frame clones, though not all of them. The repertoire includes under 200,000 clones, roughly 80% of them detected once, and approximately 8% sits in the top ten. V lost 4 bases and J lost 6, with 16 bases in between. The V gene's germline CDR1 is SQVTM and CDR2 ANQGSEA. CDR3 length: 14 residues. The chain is built from TRBV29-1 and TRBJ2-1; D is uncertain. The sequenced material came from peripheral blood. The sequence was collected from a woman aged 60-70 years with COVID-19, enrolled during active disease. The CDR3 coding sequence is TGCAGCGTTGGGGCAGGCCCCTATTCCAATGAGCAGTTCTTC. Translated: CSVGAGPYSNEQFF.